A selection of T cell receptor beta chains follows, all from one sample in a study of OX40 agonist ivuxolimab in advanced cancers. The assay was immunoSEQ multiplex PCR, and TCRdb's table has in-frame clones only and misses some. Of roughly 90,000 clones listed, around 90% are singletons. The sequencing used CD4+ or CD8+ T cells sorted from blood, collected in a trial of the OX40 agonist ivuxolimab. All receptors derive from an adult with an advanced solid tumor such as melanoma, head and neck, liver or kidney cancer. The conserved cysteine and the conserved F or W are not part of the CDR3 here. Each record gives: CDR3 protein, V gene, CDR3 length.

CDR3aa: ASSAENEKLF
v_gene: TRBV9
len: 10

CDR3aa: ASSSPFETDTQY
v_gene: TRBV5-4
len: 12

CDR3aa: AWSPGGGTWYT
v_gene: TRBV30
len: 11

CDR3aa: AISESQGGYGYT
v_gene: TRBV10-3
len: 12

CDR3aa: AWRPEGRYEQY
v_gene: TRBV30
len: 11

CDR3aa: ASSPGTGEFGGYT
v_gene: TRBV7-2
len: 13

CDR3aa: ASSLTSGRDNSPLH
v_gene: TRBV5-1
len: 14

CDR3aa: ASSQRQGPYEQY
v_gene: TRBV7-8
len: 12

CDR3aa: ATSGGGNQPQH
v_gene: TRBV15
len: 11

CDR3aa: ASSLGASGGLPYEQY
v_gene: TRBV11-2
len: 15

CDR3aa: ASSTGLADTQY
v_gene: TRBV19
len: 11

CDR3aa: ASSLRRLAGGKNEQF
v_gene: TRBV7-3
len: 15

CDR3aa: ASSPPPSNEQF
v_gene: TRBV18
len: 11

CDR3aa: ASSEDRASTEAF
v_gene: TRBV6-1
len: 12

CDR3aa: ASSSSGGPSTDTQY
v_gene: TRBV6-5
len: 14

CDR3aa: ASRGGPGTGELF
v_gene: TRBV9
len: 12

CDR3aa: ASSVVGEADTQY
v_gene: TRBV9
len: 12

CDR3aa: ASSRGTEFYGYT
v_gene: TRBV7-9
len: 12

CDR3aa: ASRTVSETQY
v_gene: TRBV10-2
len: 10

CDR3aa: ASSRTGDDEQF
v_gene: TRBV5-1
len: 11

CDR3aa: ASSQELVAGRETQY
v_gene: TRBV4-3
len: 14

CDR3aa: ASSPTGELYEQY
v_gene: TRBV28
len: 12

CDR3aa: ASSSGQGRAINEQF
v_gene: TRBV7-9
len: 14

CDR3aa: ASSSTGLDTQY
v_gene: TRBV11-2
len: 11

CDR3aa: ASSYPTGWNTEAF
v_gene: TRBV28
len: 13

CDR3aa: ASSQDLPARNEQF
v_gene: TRBV4-3
len: 13

CDR3aa: ASSRTGDGYT
v_gene: TRBV4-1
len: 10

CDR3aa: ASTLERGYEQY
v_gene: TRBV2
len: 11